One and the same sample provided the 26 T cell receptor beta chains below, sequenced in a study of T cells in Graves' hyperthyroidism and ophthalmopathy. What was amplified from RNA transcripts were TCR beta CDR3 regions. When the TCR CDR3 underwent first-round RT-PCR, the HTBI primer set was used. A single record per CDR3 protein comes from TCRdb applying MiXCR to the multiplex PCR reads. The sample carries hundreds of thousands of distinct CDR3 sequences, approximately 15% recorded once. Source material: blood. These receptor sequences come from a woman between 18 and 29 years old with Graves' hyperthyroidism.

This clonotype was seen ten or more times. J is TRBJ1-2 and V is TRBV18; TRBD1 is a possible D gene (5 bases). Looked up from germline, CDR1 is KGHSH and CDR2 is LQKENI. This CDR3 spans 15 amino acids. V lost 3 bases and J 4 bases, leaving 15 bases between the germline ends. CDR3 DNA: TGTGCCAGCTCACCTGACAGCGCAGTGGGCTATGGCTACACCTTC. Protein: CASSPDSAVGYGYTF.

This sequence joins TRBV29-1 and TRBJ2-1; D is unresolved. Germline CDR1 is SQVTM and CDR2 is ANQGSEA. The V end was cut by 6 bases, the J end by 5 bases, with 8 bases between. The CDR3 runs to 11 residues. In DNA form, the CDR3 reads TGCAGCGTCGGACGAGACAATGAGCAGTTCTTC. Protein product: CSVGRDNEQFF.

The CDR3 here is CSARELVSQYNEQFF. The CDR3 nucleotides are TGCAGTGCTAGAGAACTAGTTTCCCAATACAATGAGCAGTTCTTC. The rearrangement uses TRBV20-1 and TRBJ2-1; TRBD2 is a possible D gene (5 bases). V was shortened by 0 bases and J by 4 bases, with 13 bases between the two germline ends. Germline-derived CDR1 and CDR2 are DFQATT and SNEGSKA (reference sequence). The CDR3 sequence is 15 residues long.

This sequence joins TRBV5-5 and TRBJ2-4; D is unresolved. CDR3 size: 15 residues. Per germline, CDR1 SGHKS and CDR2 YYEKEE (reference sequence). V was trimmed by 3 bases and J by 6 bases, leaving 16 bases between them. CDR3 region: CASSYGLADLNIQYF. The CDR3 region has the DNA TGTGCCAGCAGCTATGGGTTGGCGGACCTAAACATTCAGTACTTC.

This clonotype was counted a few times. V is TRBV2 and J is TRBJ1-2, with D possibly TRBD1 on 5 matching bases. Trimming cost V 4 bases and J 5 bases, with 11 bases left between them. The CDR3 is made up of 13 amino acids. In germline, CDR1 is SNHLY, CDR2 FYNNEI. The CDR3: CASSGEGEYGYTF. CDR3 DNA: TGTGCCAGCAGTGGCGAAGGGGAGTATGGCTACACCTTC.

This clonotype came up many times. The rearrangement links TRBV3-1 to TRBJ1-2; tentative D call: TRBD1 (6 bases). Germline V CDR1 and CDR2: LGHDT, YNNKEL (reference sequence). CDR3 size: 14 residues. V was pared by 0 bases and J by 5 bases, with 10 bases between. The CDR3 DNA is TGTGCCAGCAGCCAAGATAAGGGGGAGTATGGCTACACCTTC. Protein product: CASSQDKGEYGYTF.

This clonotype was counted many times. The chain links TRBV19 to TRBJ1-5; 8 positions match TRBD1. CDR3 length: 18 amino acids. The V and J ends lost 0 bases and 3 bases, in that order; junction bases with no gene match: 10. Per germline, CDR1 LNHDA and CDR2 SQIVND (reference sequence). The CDR3 here is CASSIDWKRTGINQPQHF. CDR3 sequence (DNA): TGTGCCAGTAGTATAGATTGGAAGAGGACAGGGATCAATCAGCCCCAGCATTTT.

The chain carries TRBV28 and TRBJ2-5, with 9 positions matching TRBD1. In germline, CDR1 is MDHEN, CDR2 SYDVKM. V shed 7 bases and J 2 bases; nucleotides not matched to a gene: 11. The CDR3 runs to 16 residues. CDR3: CASNEDRGSGQETQYF. The CDR3 nucleotides read TGTGCCAGCAATGAGGACAGGGGCTCGGGACAAGAGACCCAGTACTTC.

This clonotype was seen many times. This chain uses TRBV7-2 with TRBJ1-5, with D maybe TRBD1 (5 bases). Germline V gives CDR1 SGHTA, CDR2 FQGNSA. The CDR3 totals 14 residues. V was cut by 2 bases and J by 6 bases, with 11 bases left in between. CDR3 amino acids: CASSLRGESQPQHF. DNA of the CDR3: TGTGCCAGCAGCTTAAGGGGCGAGAGTCAGCCCCAGCATTTT.

This clonotype has only a few counts. The chain couples TRBV24-1 to TRBJ2-5; perhaps TRBD1 as D (5 bases). The CDR3 spans 14 residues. Trimming took 5 bases from V and 9 from J, leaving 18 bases between them. Germline V gives CDR1 KGHDR, CDR2 SFDVKD. In nucleotides, the CDR3 is TGTGCCACCAGTGCCGGCGGACAAGTGTGGGCCCAGTACTTC. Protein: CATSAGGQVWAQYF.

This clonotype has just a few counts. One junction end disagrees with the germline gene, perhaps due to a read error. The J gene is TRBJ2-7, the V gene TRBV20-1, with 10 bases that match TRBD2. The CDR3 consists of 13 residues. Per the germline V gene, CDR1 is DFQATT and CDR2 is SNEGSKA (reference sequence). The CDR3 sequence: CSTSGINSYEQYF. CDR3 sequence (DNA): TGCAGTACTAGCGGGATAAACTCCTACGAGCAGTACTTC.

The sample holds a few counts of this clonotype. V usage is TRBV11-2 and J usage is TRBJ2-2; the match to TRBD2 covers 13 bases. The V gene's germline CDR1 is SGHAT and CDR2 FQNNGV. After removal of 5 bases from V and 8 bases from J, the junction contained 2 bases not matched to a gene. This CDR3 is built from 14 residues. The CDR3 protein is CASSAGLAGGELFF. The DNA for the CDR3 is TGTGCCAGCAGCGCGGGACTAGCGGGAGGGGAGCTGTTTTTT.

This clonotype appeared a few times. In nucleotides, the CDR3 is TGTGCCAGCAGCTCTCGTGCCGGGGAGACCCAGTACTTC. Its protein product is CASSSRAGETQYF. The V gene is TRBV7-3, the J gene TRBJ2-5, with no clear D. Germline lookup yields CDR1 SGHTA and CDR2 FQGTGA. V dropped 4 bases and J dropped 5 bases, with 11 bases sitting between them. The CDR3 extends over 13 amino acids. The whole variable domain, remainder taken from reference TRBV7-3 and TRBJ2-5, is GAGVSQTPSNKVTEKGKYVELRCDPISGHTALYWYRQSLGQGPEFLIYFQGTGAADDSGLPNDRFFAVRPEGSVSTLKIQRTERGDSAVYLCASSSRAGETQYFGPGTRLLVL.

This clonotype was found a few times. The chain combines TRBV20-1 with TRBJ1-5; D gene uncertain. This CDR3 is 14 amino acids long. Germline loops: CDR1 DFQATT, CDR2 SNEGSKA (reference sequence). The CDR3 sequence: CPGREGSSYQPQHF. In DNA, the CDR3 is TGCCCCGGAAGAGAGGGAAGTTCTTATCAGCCCCAGCATTTT.

The sample holds a few counts of this clonotype. The V call is TRBV18, the J call TRBJ2-2; TRBD1 might be the D (6 bases). Between the trimmed V and J ends, which lost 3 bases and 4 bases, there was a span of 15 bases. The CDR3 runs 16 residues. Germline-derived CDR1 and CDR2 are KGHSH and LQKENI. Here the CDR3 DNA reads TGTGCCAGCTCACCGATGCGGCAGGGGAGCACCGGGGAGCTGTTTTTT. Protein sequence: CASSPMRQGSTGELFF.

This clonotype was counted many times. The genes are TRBV7-9 and TRBJ2-7; D might be TRBD1 (6 bases). The CDR3 extends over 16 amino acids. Germline CDR1 and CDR2: SEHNR and FQNEAQ (reference sequence). V lost 5 bases and J 4 bases, leaving 21 bases between the germline ends. The CDR3 region has the DNA TGTGCCAGCAGCGAAACAGGGACCGCGAGTCTTTACGAGCAGTACTTC. Residues: CASSETGTASLYEQYF.

The rearrangement uses TRBV27 and TRBJ2-1; 7 bases line up with TRBD2. The germline V gene has CDR1 MNHEY and CDR2 SMNVEV (reference sequence). CDR3 length equals 12 residues. With 3 bases clipped from V and 9 bases from J, the junction kept 2 bases outside the gene matches. CDR3 sequence (DNA): TGTGCCAGCAGTTTGATAGCGGGTGAGCAGTTCTTC. Translating gives CASSLIAGEQFF.

J is TRBJ1-1 and V is TRBV28; D is unresolved. The CDR3 loop spans 15 amino acids. V was clipped by 1 base and J by 1 base, with 10 bases between them. Germline-derived CDR1 and CDR2 are MDHEN and SYDVKM. DNA of the CDR3: TGTGCCAGCAGTTTATACGGGGAAAAGAACACTGAAGCTTTCTTT. This codes for CASSLYGEKNTEAFF.

V is TRBV14 and J is TRBJ2-4; possible D gene TRBD2, 5 bases. The CDR3 is 13 amino acids. The V gene lost 3 bases and the J gene lost 4 bases, with 7 bases spanning the gap. Per the germline V gene, CDR1 is SGHDN and CDR2 is FVKESK. The CDR3 DNA reads TGTGCCAGCAGCCACCGAGGGAAAAACATTCAGTACTTC. It translates to CASSHRGKNIQYF.

This clonotype has only a few counts. The chain carries TRBV7-3 and TRBJ2-1; TRBD2 matches 7 bases. CDR3 length: 15 amino acids. Germline lookup yields CDR1 SGHTA and CDR2 FQGTGA. The junction had 13 bases not matched to a gene; V was cut back by 5 bases and J by 9 bases. The CDR3 sequence: CASSPGGGGRGEQFF. CDR3 DNA: TGTGCCAGCAGCCCGGGAGGTGGCGGCCGGGGTGAGCAGTTCTTC.

This clonotype was seen only once. V is TRBV14 and J is TRBJ1-1, with D possibly TRBD1 on 5 matching bases. The CDR3 is made up of 14 amino acids. The V gene lost 1 base and the J gene lost 11 bases, with 17 bases spanning the gap. The germline V gene encodes CDR1 SGHDN and CDR2 FVKESK. The CDR3 here is CASSQGMGLIGAFF. The CDR3 nucleotides read TGTGCCAGCAGCCAAGGGATGGGACTCATTGGTGCTTTCTTT.

For this clonotype: A much more abundant neighbour one base away suggests this may be a read error. The chain links TRBV12-5 to TRBJ1-1; no clear D. The CDR3 has 12 residues. In germline, CDR1 is LGHNT, CDR2 FRNRAP. The CDR3 DNA is TGTGCTAGTGCCAGCCGGAACACTGAAGCTTCCTTT. Amino acid sequence: CASASRNTEASF.

In this sample, this clonotype turned up many times. The rearrangement links TRBV25-1 to TRBJ2-1; 10 bases align to TRBD2. The length of the CDR3 is 16 residues. V was clipped by 7 bases and J by 5 bases; unmatched bases: 11. Germline V CDR1 and CDR2: MGHDK, SYGVNS. In nucleotides, the CDR3 is TGTGCCAGCAACCCACGACTAGCGGGCGACCACAATGAGCAGTTCTTC. Its protein is CASNPRLAGDHNEQFF.

This chain links TRBV19 with TRBJ2-2; D ambiguous. The CDR3 contains 14 residues. Germline-derived CDR1 and CDR2 are LNHDA and SQIVND (reference sequence). The V end lost 6 bases, the J end lost 0 bases, and 8 bases lay between the germline ends. The CDR3 here is CASRYSANTGELFF. As DNA, the CDR3 is TGTGCCAGTAGGTACAGTGCGAACACCGGGGAGCTGTTTTTT.

About this clonotype: A much more abundant neighbour one base away suggests this may be a read error. The chain has TRBV30 and TRBJ2-1, with D perhaps matching TRBD2 (6 bases). This CDR3 is 14 amino acids long. Trimming shortened V by 4 bases and J by 3 bases, and 13 bases separated the two germline ends. CDR1 and CDR2 from the germline V gene are GTSNPN and SVGIG (reference sequence). CDR3 loop: CAWKGRGIYNEQFF. In DNA form, the CDR3 reads TGTGCCTGGAAGGGTCGGGGGATCTACAATGAGCAGTTCTTC.

The rearrangement uses TRBV9 and TRBJ2-4; D is undetermined. The germline V and J ends were trimmed by 0 bases and 0 bases, with 7 bases remaining between them. This CDR3 spans 15 amino acids. Germline CDR1 and CDR2: SGDLS and YYNGEE. CDR3 in DNA: TGTGCCAGCAGCGTAGACGGCATAGCCAAAAACATTCAGTACTTC. Its translation: CASSVDGIAKNIQYF.